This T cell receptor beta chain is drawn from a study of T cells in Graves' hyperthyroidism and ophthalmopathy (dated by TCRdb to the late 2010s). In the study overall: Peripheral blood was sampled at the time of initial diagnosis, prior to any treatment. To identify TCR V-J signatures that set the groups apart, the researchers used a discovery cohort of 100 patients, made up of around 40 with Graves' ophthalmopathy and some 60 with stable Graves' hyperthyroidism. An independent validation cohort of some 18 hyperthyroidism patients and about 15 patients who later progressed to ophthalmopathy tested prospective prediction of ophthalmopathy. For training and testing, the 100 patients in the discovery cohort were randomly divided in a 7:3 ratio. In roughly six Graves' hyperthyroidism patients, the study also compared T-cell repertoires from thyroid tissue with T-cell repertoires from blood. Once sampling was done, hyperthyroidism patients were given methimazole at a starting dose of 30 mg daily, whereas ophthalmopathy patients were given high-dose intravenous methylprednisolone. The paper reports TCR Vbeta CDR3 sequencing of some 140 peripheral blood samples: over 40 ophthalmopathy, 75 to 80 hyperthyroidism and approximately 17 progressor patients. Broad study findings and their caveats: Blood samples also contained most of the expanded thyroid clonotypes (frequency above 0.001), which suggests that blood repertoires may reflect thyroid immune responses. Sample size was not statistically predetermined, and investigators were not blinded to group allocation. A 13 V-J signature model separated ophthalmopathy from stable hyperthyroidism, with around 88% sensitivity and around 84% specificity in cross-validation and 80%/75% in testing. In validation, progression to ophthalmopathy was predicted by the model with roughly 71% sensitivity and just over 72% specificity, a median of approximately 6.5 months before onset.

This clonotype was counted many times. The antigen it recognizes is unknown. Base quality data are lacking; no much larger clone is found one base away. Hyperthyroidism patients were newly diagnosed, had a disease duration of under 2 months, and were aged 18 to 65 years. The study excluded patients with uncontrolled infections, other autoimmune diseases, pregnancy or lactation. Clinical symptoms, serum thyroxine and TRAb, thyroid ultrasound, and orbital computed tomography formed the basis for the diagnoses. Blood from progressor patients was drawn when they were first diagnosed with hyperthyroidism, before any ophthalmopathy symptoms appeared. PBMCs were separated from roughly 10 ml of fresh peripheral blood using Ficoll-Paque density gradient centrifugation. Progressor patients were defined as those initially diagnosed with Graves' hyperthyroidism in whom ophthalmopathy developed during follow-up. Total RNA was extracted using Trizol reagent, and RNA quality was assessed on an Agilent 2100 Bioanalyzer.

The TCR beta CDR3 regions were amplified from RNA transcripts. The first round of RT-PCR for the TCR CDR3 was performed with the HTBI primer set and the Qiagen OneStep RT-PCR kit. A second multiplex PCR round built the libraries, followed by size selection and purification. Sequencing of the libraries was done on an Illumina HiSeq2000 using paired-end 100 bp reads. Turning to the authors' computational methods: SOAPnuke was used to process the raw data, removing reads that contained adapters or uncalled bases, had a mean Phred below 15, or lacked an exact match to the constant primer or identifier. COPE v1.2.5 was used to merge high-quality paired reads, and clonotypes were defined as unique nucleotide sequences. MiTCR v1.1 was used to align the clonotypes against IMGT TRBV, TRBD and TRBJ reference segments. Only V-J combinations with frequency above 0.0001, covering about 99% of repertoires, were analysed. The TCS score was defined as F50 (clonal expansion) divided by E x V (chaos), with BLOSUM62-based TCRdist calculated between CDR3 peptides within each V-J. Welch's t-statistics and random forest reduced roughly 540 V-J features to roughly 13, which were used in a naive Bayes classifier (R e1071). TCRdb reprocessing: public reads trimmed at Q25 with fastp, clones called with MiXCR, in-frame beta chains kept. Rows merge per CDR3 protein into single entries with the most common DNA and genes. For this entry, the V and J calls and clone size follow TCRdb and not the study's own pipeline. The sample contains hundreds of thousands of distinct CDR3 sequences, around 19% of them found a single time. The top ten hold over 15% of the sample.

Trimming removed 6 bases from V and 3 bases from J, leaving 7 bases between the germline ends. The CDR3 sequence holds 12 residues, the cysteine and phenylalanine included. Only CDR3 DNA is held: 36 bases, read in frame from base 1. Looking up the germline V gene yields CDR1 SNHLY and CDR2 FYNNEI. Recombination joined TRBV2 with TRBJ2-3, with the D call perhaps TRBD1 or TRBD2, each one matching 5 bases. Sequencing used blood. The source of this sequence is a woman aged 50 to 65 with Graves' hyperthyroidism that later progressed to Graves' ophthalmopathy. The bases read TGTGCCAGCAGGTGGGGGACAGATACGCAGTATTTT. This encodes CASRWGTDTQYF.